This T cell receptor beta chain was captured by sequencing in a study of T-cell reconstitution after alpha-beta-depleted transplantation in children. This clonotype was seen a handful of times. CDR3 size: 14 residues. V was cut by 0 bases and J by 3 bases, with 8 bases left in between. The germline V gene has CDR1 MGHDK and CDR2 SYGVNS. Molecular barcoding with unique molecular identifiers was used for the TCRbeta library. A single record per CDR3 protein comes from TCRdb applying MiXCR to the PCR reads. The sample holds around 200,000 distinct CDR3 sequences; about 6.3% are singletons and the top ten take 3%.

The sequenced sample was PBMCs from the stem cell graft donor, obtained from the stem cell graft. This clonotype was sampled from a human donor who donated a stem cell graft to a child with Wiskott-Aldrich syndrome. The chain links TRBV25-1 to TRBJ1-1; D is uncertain. CDR3 loop: CASSEYLGDTEAFF. In DNA form, the CDR3 reads TGTGCCAGCAGTGAATACTTAGGTGACACTGAAGCTTTCTTT.